Listed below are T cell receptor beta chains from one sample, sequenced in a study of neurological immune-mediated disorders. TCRdb passed the 5' RACE reads through MiXCR, listing each CDR3 protein once. The repertoire has 84,000 or so distinct CDR3 sequences, around 4.7% of them found once; the top ten carry over 5.5%. Sequenced input: PBMCs. Receptors originate from an older woman with multiple sclerosis. The CDR3 runs from the conserved cysteine through the conserved F or W. Fields, in order: V gene, CDR3 protein.

TRBV18,CASSLSGQNYNEQFF
TRBV7-9,CASSLPDRDYGYTF
TRBV28,CASSPSGPGPYNEQFF
TRBV5-1,CASSLDYRVGANVLTF
TRBV27,CASSLYAALNTEAFF
TRBV12-3/TRBV12-4,CASSFSLLLNGIQYF
TRBV5-6,CASSTGRWTQETQYF
TRBV28,CASSFLQGRYEQYF
TRBV5-5,CASSLIGAGGSYNEQFF
TRBV5-8,CASIWTGGIADTQYF
TRBV5-1,CASVPRTGAVETQYF
TRBV10-3,CAIRTGAAQPQHF
TRBV3-1,CASSQGPTPGAQYF
TRBV5-1,CASSPDGRDTQYF
TRBV20-1,CSANGPGAGNYTF
TRBV6-8,CASSLKGDRGGPTIGNQPQHF
TRBV6-5,CASSPRTGSSPDTQYF
TRBV5-1,CASSLSPPLGQDTEAFF
TRBV4-2,CASSPGRDTPEGKLFF
TRBV7-6,CASSPNRGDNEKLFF
TRBV5-6,CASSTNTEFYSNQPQHF
TRBV5-1,CASSLAGNYNEQFF
TRBV6-5,CASRKRVGGTMNTEAFF
TRBV7-6,CASSLGRQGANSPLHF
TRBV9,CASSEGVTGELFF
TRBV5-1,CATTGDGANVLTF
TRBV20-1,CSARSGDSVGEQYF
TRBV5-1,CASSFLTQLNEQFF
TRBV29-1,CSGSPRGTGTYGYTF
TRBV18,CASSRGDQREKLFF
TRBV20-1,CSAIRGGGTDTQYF
TRBV6-6,CASMRGGTYNEQFF
TRBV20-1,CSAEQGGNEQYF
TRBV5-1,CASSPSPGPNSNQPQHF
TRBV20-1,CSARGRQLPPKETQYF
TRBV6-6,CASSYEAGGAYEQYF
TRBV28,CASSPPGLGQYF
TRBV20-1,CSATENTGELFF
TRBV7-8,CASSSDTSRPYEQYF
TRBV30,CAWGGIYGYTF
TRBV5-5,CASRQQVNTEAFF
TRBV11-2,CASSPGVSRPTGELFF
TRBV6-4,CASSDAASTDTQYF